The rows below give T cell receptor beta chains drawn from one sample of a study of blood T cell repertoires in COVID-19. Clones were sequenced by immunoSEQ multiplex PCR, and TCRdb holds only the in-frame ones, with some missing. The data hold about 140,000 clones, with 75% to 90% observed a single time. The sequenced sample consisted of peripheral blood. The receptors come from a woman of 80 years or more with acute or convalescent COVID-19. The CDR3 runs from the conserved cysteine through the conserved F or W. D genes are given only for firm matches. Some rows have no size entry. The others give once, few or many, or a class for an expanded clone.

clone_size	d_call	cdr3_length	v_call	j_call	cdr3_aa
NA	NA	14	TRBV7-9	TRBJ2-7	CASSYDWIEGEQYF
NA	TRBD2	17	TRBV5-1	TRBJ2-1	CASSLGAGGLSYNEQFF
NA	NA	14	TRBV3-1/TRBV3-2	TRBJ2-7	CASSLTGSGNEQYF
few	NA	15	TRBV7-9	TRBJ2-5	CASSFNTFPGETQYF
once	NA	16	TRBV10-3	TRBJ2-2	CAISDLGEANTGELFF
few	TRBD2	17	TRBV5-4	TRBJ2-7	CASSRGIASGHSYEQYF
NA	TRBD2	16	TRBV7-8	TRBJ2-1	CASSSIAGGLWNEQFF
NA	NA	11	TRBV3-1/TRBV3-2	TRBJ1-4	CASSQREKLFF
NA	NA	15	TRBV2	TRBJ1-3	CASSFTGSSGNTIYF
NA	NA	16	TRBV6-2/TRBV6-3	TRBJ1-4	CASSYDMRPGYEKLFF
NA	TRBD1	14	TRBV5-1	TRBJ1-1	CASSQTGMNTEAFF
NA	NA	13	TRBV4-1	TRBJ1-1	CASSVQGSTEAFF
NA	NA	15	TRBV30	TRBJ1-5	CAWSPSPVSGQPQHF
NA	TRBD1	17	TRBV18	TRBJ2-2	CASSPAGQGLRTGELFF
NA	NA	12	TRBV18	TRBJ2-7	CASSPSSGEQYF
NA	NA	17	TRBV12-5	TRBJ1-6	CASGLAPGTLLNSPLHF
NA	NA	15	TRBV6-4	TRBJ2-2	CASSQTGTPTGELFF
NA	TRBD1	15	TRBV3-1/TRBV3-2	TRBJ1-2	CASSQGGQGNYGYTF
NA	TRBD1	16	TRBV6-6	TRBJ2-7	CASSYSSWGQGAEQYF
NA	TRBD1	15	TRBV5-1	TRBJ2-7	CASSGMGQGLSEQYF
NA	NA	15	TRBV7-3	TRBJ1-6	CASSKSTEYNSPLHF
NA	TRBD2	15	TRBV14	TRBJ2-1	CASSPGLAYYNEQFF
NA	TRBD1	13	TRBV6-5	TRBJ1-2	CASRQGAGYGYTF
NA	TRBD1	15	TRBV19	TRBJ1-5	CASRSLAGGHQPQHF
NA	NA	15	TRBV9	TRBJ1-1	CASSVDEGALFEAFF
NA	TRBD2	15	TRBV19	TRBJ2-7	CASSRLAGDFYEQYF
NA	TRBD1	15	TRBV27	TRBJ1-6	CASSSSDRGQTPLHF
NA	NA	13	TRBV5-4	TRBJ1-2	CASSHDGNYGYTF
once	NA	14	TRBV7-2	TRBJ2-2	CASSLDRSTGELFF
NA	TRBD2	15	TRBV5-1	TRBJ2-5	CASSLMGGFQETQYF
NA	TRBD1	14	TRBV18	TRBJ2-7	CASSPTQGDYEQYF
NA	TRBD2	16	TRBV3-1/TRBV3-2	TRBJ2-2	CASSLRGGLNTGELFF
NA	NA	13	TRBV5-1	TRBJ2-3	CASSLIPGDTQYF
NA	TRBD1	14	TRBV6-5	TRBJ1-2	CASSLTGDPYGYTF
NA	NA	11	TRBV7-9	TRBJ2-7	CASSPVEEQYF
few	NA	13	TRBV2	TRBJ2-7	CASSEKGGYEQYF